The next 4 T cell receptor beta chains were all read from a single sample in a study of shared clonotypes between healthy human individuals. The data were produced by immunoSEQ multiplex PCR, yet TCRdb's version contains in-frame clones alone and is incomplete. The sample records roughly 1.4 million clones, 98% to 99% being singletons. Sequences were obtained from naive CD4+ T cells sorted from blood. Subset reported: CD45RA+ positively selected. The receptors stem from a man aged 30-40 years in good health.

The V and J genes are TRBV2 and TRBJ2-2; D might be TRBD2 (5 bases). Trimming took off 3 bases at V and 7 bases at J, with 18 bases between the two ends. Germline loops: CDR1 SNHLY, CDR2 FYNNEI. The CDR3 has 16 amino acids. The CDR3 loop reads CASSDGRDEKGGELFF. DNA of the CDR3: TGTGCCAGCAGTGACGGCCGGGATGAAAAAGGCGGGGAGCTGTTTTTT.

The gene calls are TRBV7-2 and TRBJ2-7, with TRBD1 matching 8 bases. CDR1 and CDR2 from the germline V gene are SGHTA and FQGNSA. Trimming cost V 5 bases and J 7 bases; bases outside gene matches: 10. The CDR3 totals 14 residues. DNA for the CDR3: TGTGCCAGCAGCCCCCAGGGGGCGCCTGGGGAGCAGTACTTC. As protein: CASSPQGAPGEQYF. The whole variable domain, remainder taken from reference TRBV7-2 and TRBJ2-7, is GAGVSQSPSNKVTEKGKDVELRCDPISGHTALYWYRQSLGQGLEFLIYFQGNSAPDKSGLPSDRFSAERTGGSVSTLTIQRTQQEDSAVYLCASSPQGAPGEQYFGPGTRLTVT.

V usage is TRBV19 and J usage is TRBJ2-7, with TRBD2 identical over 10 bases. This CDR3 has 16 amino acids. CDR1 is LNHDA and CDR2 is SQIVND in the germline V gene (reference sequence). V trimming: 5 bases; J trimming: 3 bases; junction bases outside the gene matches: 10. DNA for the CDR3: TGTGCCAGTAGTGGCGAGAGGCTAGCGGGAGTCTACGAGCAGTACTTC. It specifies CASSGERLAGVYEQYF.

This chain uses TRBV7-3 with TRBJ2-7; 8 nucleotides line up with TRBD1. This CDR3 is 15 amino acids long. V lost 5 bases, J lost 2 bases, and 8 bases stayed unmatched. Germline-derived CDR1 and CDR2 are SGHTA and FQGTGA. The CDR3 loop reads CASSLDRGVTYEQYF. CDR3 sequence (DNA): TGTGCCAGCAGCCTCGACAGGGGAGTCACCTACGAGCAGTACTTC.